The 32 T cell receptor beta chains in this list originate from one sample, sequenced in a study of OX40 agonist ivuxolimab in advanced cancers. Profiled with immunoSEQ multiplex PCR; TCRdb holds only in-frame clones, not every one. The table lists about 31,000 clones, about 86% of them singletons. Sequenced material: CD4+ or CD8+ T cells sorted from blood, taken in a trial of the OX40 agonist ivuxolimab. Source of these receptors: an adult with an advanced solid tumor such as melanoma, head and neck, liver or kidney cancer.

The J gene is TRBJ2-1, the V gene TRBV15, with a weak D call TRBD2 (5 bases). Germline V gene data show CDR1 as LNHNV and CDR2 as YYDKDF (reference sequence). This CDR3 has 16 amino acids. V lost 2 bases and J lost 1, with 12 bases in between. The CDR3 DNA is TGTGCCACCAGCAGATCAGCGAGCGGATCCTACAATGAGCAGTTCTTC. Protein product: CATSRSASGSYNEQFF.

This clone was observed a single time. The CDR3 loop reads CASTLRVDSSSYEQYF. CDR3 in DNA: TGTGCCAGCACCCTCCGGGTGGACTCGAGCTCCTACGAGCAGTACTTC. This chain connects TRBV5-5 to TRBJ2-7; maybe TRBD2 (5 bases). This CDR3 is 16 amino acids long. The germline V and J ends were trimmed by 6 bases and 0 bases, with 19 bases remaining between them. Germline V gene lookup returns CDR1 SGHKS and CDR2 YYEKEE (reference sequence).

The V call is TRBV23-1, the J call TRBJ1-5; no clear D. TRBV23-1 is noted as an ORF with a role that remains uncertain. V lost 2 bases and J 0 bases, leaving 8 bases between the germline ends. This CDR3 spans 15 amino acids. CDR3 DNA sequence: TGCGCCAGCAGTCAAGGGCCAGTTAGCAATCAGCCCCAGCATTTT. This gives the protein CASSQGPVSNQPQHF.

This chain uses TRBV6-5 with TRBJ2-3; 7 bases are shared with TRBD1. In germline, CDR1 is MNHEY, CDR2 SVGAGI. V gave up 5 bases and J gave up 4 bases; unmatched junction bases: 6. The CDR3 loop spans 14 amino acids. The DNA of the CDR3 is TGTGCCAGCAGTAATACAGGGGTTCCAGATACGCAGTATTTT. This translates into CASSNTGVPDTQYF.

Comments on this clone: The DNA is omitted, as the CDR3 cannot be located on it reliably, and the CDR3 follows TCRdb's listing. The J gene is TRBJ2-7, the V gene TRBV27; the table names TRBD1, a call not compared with the DNA. Germline CDR1 reads MNHEY; CDR2 reads SMNVEV (reference sequence). The CDR3 extends over 16 residues, inclusive of both ends. The CDR3 spells CASSTSDRRTEYEQYF.

This rearrangement joins TRBV29-1 to TRBJ2-7, with D possibly TRBD1 on 5 matching bases. The germline V gene encodes CDR1 SQVTM and CDR2 ANQGSEA. With 2 bases removed from V and 5 bases from J, the gap between germline ends came to 13 bases. This CDR3 comprises 13 residues. In DNA form, the CDR3 reads TGCAGCGTTGAAAGGGGATTCGGCGACGAGCAGTACTTC. This codes for CSVERGFGDEQYF.

The V and J genes are TRBV25-1 and TRBJ2-1, with D unresolved. The germline CDR1 and CDR2 sequences are MGHDK and SYGVNS. CDR3 length: 12 residues. Deletions cut 1 base from V and 9 bases from J, with 7 bases between. The CDR3 sequence: CASSELVSEQFF. In nucleotides, the CDR3 is TGTGCCAGCAGTGAATTGGTGAGTGAGCAGTTCTTC.

CDR3 in DNA: TGTGCCAGCAGTCGCGGAGGGCAGGGTGAAGCTTTCTTT. The encoded protein is CASSRGGQGEAFF. V is TRBV7-9 and J is TRBJ1-1; D possibly corresponds to TRBD1 (5 bases). The CDR3 consists of 13 residues. Trimming pared 6 bases from V and 7 bases from J, leaving 15 bases between. Germline CDR1 and CDR2: SEHNR and FQNEAQ (reference sequence).

The chain carries TRBV7-3 and TRBJ2-3, with D uncertain. The CDR3 is 12 amino acids. Germline V gene sequence: CDR1 SGHTA, CDR2 FQGTGA. The ends were cut back, 1 base at V and 5 bases at J, with 4 bases in the middle. The CDR3 nucleotides are TGTGCCAGCAGCTTAAGAAGAGATACGCAGTATTTT. This sequence encodes CASSLRRDTQYF.

Of note for this clone: Mismatch with germline at one junction end may stem from a read error. In the same sample, other DNA sequences code for this CDR3. The rearrangement joins TRBV27 to TRBJ2-2; 13 positions agree with TRBD2. Germline V gene sequence: CDR1 MNHEY, CDR2 SMNVEV (reference sequence). The CDR3 is 17 residues long. CDR3 loop: CASSVTSGRAGTGELFF. DNA for the CDR3: TGTGCCAGCAGCGTAACTAGCGGGAGGGCCGGGACCGGGGAGTTGTTTTTT.

This clone appeared once. V gene TRBV5-1 combines with J gene TRBJ2-1; 9 nucleotides agree with TRBD2. This CDR3 is built from 17 residues. The V and J ends lost 2 bases and 0 bases, in that order; junction bases with no gene match: 6. Per the germline V gene, CDR1 is SGHRS and CDR2 is YFSETQ. The CDR3 DNA reads TGCGCCAGCAGCTTCCTAGCGGGAAGTGCCTCCTACAATGAGCAGTTCTTC. This translates into CASSFLAGSASYNEQFF.

The chain joins TRBV9 to TRBJ1-1; D is perhaps TRBD1 (6 bases). Per germline, CDR1 SGDLS and CDR2 YYNGEE. V was pared by 0 bases and J by 4 bases, with 13 bases between. This CDR3 region has 15 residues. The CDR3 DNA is TGTGCCAGCAGCGTAGCGCCAGGGGAGGGCACTGAAGCTTTCTTT. It is translated as CASSVAPGEGTEAFF.

The rearrangement joins TRBV9 to TRBJ2-7, with 9 nucleotides matching TRBD1. CDR1 is SGDLS, CDR2 YYNGEE, per germline. Trimming removed 4 bases from V and 4 bases from J; junction bases left unmatched: 12. The CDR3 runs 16 residues. The CDR3 sequence is CASSTGGGTGLYEQYF. CDR3 nucleotide sequence: TGTGCCAGCAGCACTGGTGGGGGGACAGGGTTATACGAGCAGTACTTC. Variable domain in full (rest from reference TRBV9 and TRBJ2-7): DSGVTQTPKHLITATGQRVTLRCSPRSGDLSVYWYQQSLDQGLQFLIQYYNGEERAKGNILERFSAQQFPDLHSELNLSSLELGDSALYFCASSTGGGTGLYEQYFGPGTRLTVT.

The gene calls are TRBV25-1 and TRBJ2-7, with 10 positions matching TRBD2. The CDR3 has 16 amino acids. Trimming removed 2 bases from V and 3 bases from J; junction bases left unmatched: 7. Germline CDR1 MGHDK, CDR2 SYGVNS. CDR3 sequence reads: CASSEGAGGRVYEQYF. The CDR3 DNA is TGTGCCAGCAGTGAAGGAGCGGGAGGGAGGGTCTACGAGCAGTACTTC.

This clone was detected once. The genes are TRBV7-9 and TRBJ1-1; D is unresolved. Germline V lookup: CDR1 SEHNR, CDR2 FQNEAQ (reference sequence). Trimming pared 5 bases from V and 8 bases from J, leaving 18 bases between. The CDR3 is 14 amino acids. The CDR3 bases are TGTGCCAGCAGCCTCCCCCCAAACCCGGGAGAAGCTTTCTTT. Translating gives CASSLPPNPGEAFF.

The chain recombines TRBV9 with TRBJ2-3, with D possibly matching TRBD2 (5 bases). Trimming left V 0 bases short and J 2 bases short, with 10 bases between. The CDR3 extends over 15 amino acids. CDR1 is SGDLS, CDR2 YYNGEE, per germline. The CDR3 DNA reads TGTGCCAGCAGCGTAGGCGAGGGCTCCACAGATACGCAGTATTTT. Amino acid sequence: CASSVGEGSTDTQYF. The full variable domain, in which reference TRBV9 and TRBJ2-3 provide the parts outside the CDR3, is DSGVTQTPKHLITATGQRVTLRCSPRSGDLSVYWYQQSLDQGLQFLIQYYNGEERAKGNILERFSAQQFPDLHSELNLSSLELGDSALYFCASSVGEGSTDTQYFGPGTRLTVL.

V usage is TRBV28 and J usage is TRBJ2-7; a possible D gene is TRBD2 (6 bases). Germline lookup yields CDR1 MDHEN and CDR2 SYDVKM. CDR3 length: 15 amino acids. V was pared by 6 bases and J by 0 bases, with 15 bases between. The CDR3, as DNA: TGTGCCAGCAGCTTCTCTGTGCGGGACTCCTACGAGCAGTACTTC. This translates into CASSFSVRDSYEQYF.

V gene TRBV19 combines with J gene TRBJ2-1; 7 bases are shared with TRBD2. CDR1 and CDR2 from the germline V gene are LNHDA and SQIVND (reference sequence). This CDR3 region has 13 residues. V lost 6 bases to trimming and J lost 10 bases; unmatched junction nucleotides: 9. The CDR3 spells CASSSAGLGEQFF. The CDR3 DNA is TGTGCCAGTAGCTCAGCGGGATTGGGCGAGCAGTTCTTC.

J is TRBJ2-7 and V is TRBV18; 7 nucleotides match TRBD2. After removal of 3 bases from V and 5 bases from J, the junction contained 1 base not matched to a gene. Germline V gene sequence: CDR1 KGHSH, CDR2 LQKENI. The CDR3 consists of 12 residues. DNA for the CDR3: TGTGCCAGCTCACCGGGAGGGGACGAGCAGTACTTC. Translating gives CASSPGGDEQYF.

V and J are TRBV27 and TRBJ2-1; tentative D call: TRBD2 (5 bases). Germline V CDR1 and CDR2: MNHEY, SMNVEV (reference sequence). The CDR3 sequence is 14 residues long. The V end lost 2 bases, the J end lost 8 bases, and 13 bases lay between the germline ends. CDR3 region: CASSLGGRGDEQFF. The CDR3 DNA is TGTGCCAGCAGTTTAGGCGGGCGTGGGGATGAGCAGTTCTTC.

CDR3: CASSSRVGQGTNTGELFF. CDR3 DNA sequence: TGTGCCAGCAGCTCCAGGGTCGGACAGGGGACGAACACCGGGGAGCTGTTTTTT. V usage is TRBV11-2 and J usage is TRBJ2-2; 9 positions agree with TRBD1. The CDR3 is 18 residues long. CDR1 and CDR2 from the germline V gene are SGHAT and FQNNGV. V gave up 4 bases and J gave up 0 bases; unmatched junction bases: 9.

This chain connects TRBV6-4 to TRBJ2-7, with TRBD2 matching 9 bases. There are 14 residues in the CDR3. CDR1 and CDR2 (germline): MRHNA, SNTAGT. Losses at the gene ends were 10 bases for V and 1 base for J; bases not matched to a gene: 8. The CDR3 here is CATSPSGASYEQYF. As DNA, the CDR3 is TGTGCCACCTCACCTAGCGGGGCTTCCTACGAGCAGTACTTC.

The V call is TRBV9, the J call TRBJ2-7, with a tentative D call TRBD2 (7 bases). Trimming took off 1 base at V and 1 base at J, with 12 bases between the two ends. The CDR3 runs 15 residues. CDR1 and CDR2 (germline): SGDLS, YYNGEE. The CDR3 coding sequence is TGTGCCAGCAGCGTAAGGGGGGGGCGATCCTACGAGCAGTACTTC. This sequence encodes CASSVRGGRSYEQYF.

This clone has only a few counts. The V call is TRBV7-9, the J call TRBJ2-1; tentatively, D is TRBD1 (6 bases). V lost 7 bases and J 0 bases, leaving 13 bases between the germline ends. Germline V lookup: CDR1 SEHNR, CDR2 FQNEAQ (reference sequence). The CDR3 length is 15 residues. The CDR3 DNA sequence: TGTGCCAGCACCCACAGGGAAGGCTCCTACAATGAGCAGTTCTTC. Translated, it gives CASTHREGSYNEQFF.

Comments on this clone: The same CDR3 arises from other DNA sequences in this sample as well. The V gene is TRBV9, the J gene TRBJ1-2; 11 nucleotides agree with TRBD1. The V gene end was trimmed by 4 bases and the J gene end by 4 bases; junction bases not matched to a gene: 9. The CDR3 has 16 residues. CDR1 is SGDLS and CDR2 is YYNGEE in the germline V gene. This CDR3 is CASSTNRDRGSYGYTF. The CDR3 coding sequence is TGTGCCAGCAGCACCAACCGGGACAGGGGGTCCTATGGCTACACCTTC.

The rearrangement uses TRBV11-1 and TRBJ1-3, with TRBD1 matching 7 bases. With V trimmed by 5 bases and J by 2 bases, 9 bases remained unmatched. The length of the CDR3 is 16 residues. The V gene's germline CDR1 is SGHAT and CDR2 FQDESV (reference sequence). This CDR3 is CASSLRTGITGNTIYF. In nucleotides, the CDR3 is TGTGCCAGCAGCCTGCGGACAGGCATTACTGGAAACACCATATATTTT.

The chain links TRBV27 to TRBJ1-2; D possibly corresponds to TRBD1 (5 bases). The germline gives CDR1 MNHEY, CDR2 SMNVEV (reference sequence). This CDR3 comprises 12 residues. V lost 2 bases to trimming and J lost 7 bases, with 8 bases between them. The CDR3 DNA follows: TGTGCCAGCAGTTTAGGTGGGACTGGCTACACCTTC. Protein: CASSLGGTGYTF.

The rearrangement links TRBV5-1 to TRBJ2-1; 11 nucleotides agree with TRBD2. Germline V gene lookup returns CDR1 SGHRS and CDR2 YFSETQ. The length of the CDR3 is 13 residues. Trimming cost V 8 bases and J 8 bases; bases outside gene matches: 6. The CDR3 is CASASGRLDEQFF. The CDR3 DNA sequence: TGCGCCAGTGCTAGCGGGAGGCTCGATGAGCAGTTCTTC.

The genes are TRBV4-1 and TRBJ1-2, with TRBD1 matching over 10 bases. The CDR3 has 15 amino acids. Germline CDR1 is MGHRA and CDR2 is YSYEKL. Germline trimming cut 3 bases from V and 3 bases from J; bases unmatched to any gene: 4. CDR3 nucleotides: TGCGCCAGCAGCCAGAGGACAGGGGGAGACTATGGCTACACCTTC. This codes for CASSQRTGGDYGYTF.

V gene TRBV7-2 combines with J gene TRBJ2-3; D may be TRBD1 (5 bases). Germline V CDR1 and CDR2: SGHTA, FQGNSA. Trimming shortened V by 6 bases and J by 3 bases, and 22 bases separated the two germline ends. This CDR3 has 17 residues. The CDR3 region is CASSQSPGRARTDTQYF. Written as DNA, the CDR3 is TGTGCCAGCAGTCAATCACCGGGCAGGGCGAGAACAGATACGCAGTATTTT.

This chain connects TRBV4-1 to TRBJ2-5; D assignment may be TRBD1 or TRBD2 (5 bases each). The V end lost 1 base, the J end lost 5 bases, and 17 bases lay between the germline ends. The CDR3 length is 16 residues. Per the germline V gene, CDR1 is MGHRA and CDR2 is YSYEKL. The CDR3 reads CASSQVSGRSTETQYF. DNA of the CDR3: TGCGCCAGCAGCCAAGTGTCGGGACGGAGTACGGAGACCCAGTACTTC.

This sequence joins TRBV27 and TRBJ2-2; D unclear. Trimming shortened V by 2 bases and J by 1 base, and 5 bases separated the two germline ends. This CDR3 has 14 residues. From germline, CDR1 is MNHEY and CDR2 SMNVEV (reference sequence). The CDR3 DNA follows: TGTGCCAGCAGTTTAGGGCAGAACACCGGGGAGCTGTTTTTT. Translating it yields CASSLGQNTGELFF.